Each of the 27 T cell receptor beta chains below was sequenced from the same sample in a study of PD-1 blockade in classical Hodgkin lymphoma. Relapse after autologous stem cell transplantation occurred in every patient, and brentuximab vedotin exposure varied. Method: immunoSEQ multiplex PCR; TCRdb's copy keeps in-frame clones and lacks some. The sample holds fewer than 25,000 clones, about nine tenths seen once. The sequenced sample was peripheral blood mononuclear cells (PBMCs), obtained before the second cycle of nivolumab. The receptors were sampled from a human donor with classical Hodgkin lymphoma.

This sequence joins TRBV5-5 and TRBJ1-1; a weak D match, TRBD1 (6 bases). This CDR3 spans 15 amino acids. CDR1 SGHKS and CDR2 YYEKEE come from the germline V gene (reference sequence). Trimming took off 0 bases at V and 6 bases at J, with 15 bases between the two ends. This chain's CDR3 is CASSLDQGMVAEAFF. CDR3 nucleotide sequence: TGTGCCAGCAGCTTGGATCAGGGGATGGTCGCTGAAGCTTTCTTT.

This clone was recorded once. The chain links TRBV7-8 to TRBJ1-2; perhaps TRBD1 as D (6 bases). This CDR3 is 14 amino acids long. Per the germline V gene, CDR1 is SGHVS and CDR2 is FQNEAQ. Trimming removed 1 base at V and 8 bases at J, with 14 bases between. The CDR3 DNA follows: TGTGCCAGCAGCTTAGTTCTGACAGGAGGCGGCTACACCTTC. It encodes CASSLVLTGGGYTF.

The chain's CDR3 is CASSLETGSPLHF. CDR3 in DNA: TGCGCCAGCAGCTTGGAAACGGGTTCACCCCTCCACTTT. The rearrangement uses TRBV5-1 and TRBJ1-6; D remains ambiguous. V was shortened by 0 bases and J by 9 bases, with 7 bases between the two germline ends. Germline V gives CDR1 SGHRS, CDR2 YFSETQ. This CDR3 is built from 13 residues.

This chain connects TRBV14 to TRBJ2-1, with D perhaps matching TRBD2 (5 bases). The CDR3 sequence is 14 residues long. Germline CDR1 reads SGHDN; CDR2 reads FVKESK. The V gene lost 1 base and the J gene lost 6 bases, with 10 bases spanning the gap. CDR3 residues: CASSQVASSNEQFF. The CDR3 region has the DNA TGTGCCAGCAGCCAAGTGGCTAGCAGCAATGAGCAGTTCTTC.

J is TRBJ2-6 and V is TRBV7-9, with D perhaps TRBD1 (5 bases). The CDR3 totals 15 residues. Trimming cost V 4 bases and J 0 bases, with 7 bases left between them. Germline lookup yields CDR1 SEHNR and CDR2 FQNEAQ (reference sequence). The CDR3: CASSSTDSGANVLTF. The CDR3 nucleotides are TGTGCCAGCAGCTCGACAGACTCTGGGGCCAACGTCCTGACTTTC.

CDR3 nucleotide sequence: TGTGCCAGCGCTCCCGGAAGCGGCGGGGCCATCCGAGAGACCCAGTACTTC. Its protein is CASAPGSGGAIRETQYF. This chain links TRBV6-7 with TRBJ2-5, with D possibly being TRBD2 (6 bases). TRBV6-7 is known as an ORF, though its function is uncertain. V gave up 8 bases and J gave up 4 bases, with 26 bases separating them. The CDR3 runs 17 residues.

The genes are TRBV7-9 and TRBJ2-5; D perhaps matches TRBD2 (6 bases). V shed 3 bases and J shed 4 bases, with 9 bases lying between them. CDR1 SEHNR and CDR2 FQNEAQ come from the germline V gene (reference sequence). The CDR3 sequence is 13 residues long. As DNA, the CDR3 is TGTGCCAGCAGCTTCGGGGGAGGAGAGACCCAGTACTTC. Its protein is CASSFGGGETQYF.

The chain recombines TRBV5-1 with TRBJ2-1; D remains unclear. Between the trimmed V and J ends, which lost 4 bases and 6 bases, there was a span of 14 bases. This CDR3 spans 14 amino acids. Looked up from germline, CDR1 is SGHRS and CDR2 is YFSETQ. CDR3 residues: CASSLALGSNEQFF. The CDR3 bases are TGCGCCAGCAGCCTGGCCCTAGGGTCCAATGAGCAGTTCTTC.

The V gene is TRBV2, the J gene TRBJ1-1; D gene ambiguous. V lost 7 bases and J lost 2, with 8 bases in between. The CDR3 sequence is 12 residues long. The germline V gene has CDR1 SNHLY and CDR2 FYNNEI. DNA for the CDR3: TGTGCCAGCATAAGGGATAACACTGAAGCTTTCTTT. Translation gives CASIRDNTEAFF.

J is TRBJ2-1 and V is TRBV7-9, with D perhaps matching TRBD2 (6 bases). This CDR3 spans 15 amino acids. Per germline, CDR1 SEHNR and CDR2 FQNEAQ (reference sequence). Trimming removed 8 bases from V and 2 bases from J, with 16 bases in between. The DNA of the CDR3 is TGTGCCAGCCAAATTTCTAGCGAGACCTACAATGAGCAGTTCTTC. Amino acid sequence: CASQISSETYNEQFF.

The chain links TRBV7-9 to TRBJ2-7; the match to TRBD1 covers 8 bases. The trim removed 4 bases at V and 5 bases at J, leaving 10 bases unmatched. The V gene's germline CDR1 is SEHNR and CDR2 FQNEAQ (reference sequence). CDR3 size: 15 residues. Here the CDR3 reads CASSSPGQASHEQYF. The CDR3 bases are TGTGCCAGCAGCTCACCGGGACAGGCGTCCCACGAGCAGTACTTC.

V and J are TRBV7-3 and TRBJ1-3; no reliable D call. The germline gives CDR1 SGHTA, CDR2 FQGTGA. Trimming cost V 2 bases and J 2 bases, with 10 bases left between them. The CDR3 is made up of 15 amino acids. CDR3 residues: CASSLGQNPGNTIYF. CDR3 sequence (DNA): TGTGCCAGCAGCTTAGGGCAGAACCCTGGAAACACCATATATTTT.

V and J are TRBV5-4 and TRBJ1-5, with D maybe TRBD1 (5 bases). The V gene lost 4 bases and the J gene lost 6 bases, with 11 bases spanning the gap. Per the germline V gene, CDR1 is SGHNT and CDR2 is YYREEE (reference sequence). The CDR3 totals 13 residues. The CDR3 protein is CASSPGGVQPQHF. DNA for the CDR3: TGTGCCAGCAGCCCCGGGGGGGTTCAGCCCCAGCATTTT.

The chain joins TRBV5-1 to TRBJ1-1; D ambiguous. Trimming took off 0 bases at V and 1 base at J, with 13 bases between the two ends. Germline V gene data show CDR1 as SGHRS and CDR2 as YFSETQ. The CDR3 runs 16 residues. The CDR3 protein is CASSLDGWVKNTEAFF. In DNA, the CDR3 is TGCGCCAGCAGCTTGGACGGTTGGGTGAAGAACACTGAAGCTTTCTTT.

The rearrangement joins TRBV7-9 to TRBJ1-2; 8 bases map to TRBD1. This CDR3 spans 15 amino acids. V trimming: 1 base; J trimming: 4 bases; junction bases outside the gene matches: 5. CDR1 and CDR2 (germline): SEHNR, FQNEAQ (reference sequence). CDR3 nucleotide sequence: TGTGCCAGCAGCTTAGGGTTTGGACAGGGCTATGGCTACACCTTC. Amino acid sequence: CASSLGFGQGYGYTF. Drawing the rest from reference TRBV7-9 and TRBJ1-2, the complete variable domain is DTGVSQNPRHKITKRGQNVTFRCDPISEHNRLYWYRQTLGQGPEFLTYFQNEAQLEKSRLLSDRFSAERPKGSFSTLEIQRTEQGDSAMYLCASSLGFGQGYGYTFGSGTRLTVV.

The chain links TRBV19 to TRBJ1-3, with 7 bases matching TRBD1. Germline loops: CDR1 LNHDA, CDR2 SQIVND (reference sequence). The CDR3 has 16 residues. The ends lost 5 bases at V and 1 base at J; junction bases unmatched: 8. The CDR3 DNA is TGTGCCAGTAGTCCCCAGGGGGGGGGTTCTGGAAACACCATATATTTT. It is translated as CASSPQGGGSGNTIYF.

This chain joins TRBV23-1 and TRBJ2-5; 7 nucleotides align to TRBD1. TRBV23-1 has ORF status, its function being uncertain. This CDR3 spans 19 amino acids. With V trimmed by 0 bases and J by 4 bases, 17 bases remained unmatched. The DNA of the CDR3 is TGCGCCAGCAGTCAATCGAGGGTCACAGGGGAACCACCAAGAGAGACCCAGTACTTC. Amino acids: CASSQSRVTGEPPRETQYF.

The count of this clone is one. The chain joins TRBV5-4 to TRBJ1-2, with D unresolved. Trimming cost V 5 bases and J 0 bases, with 14 bases left between them. Germline CDR1 and CDR2: SGHNT and YYREEE (reference sequence). The CDR3 has 15 residues. This chain's CDR3 is CASRSGPSTNYGYTF. DNA for the CDR3: TGTGCCAGCAGAAGCGGACCGAGTACTAACTATGGCTACACCTTC.

This clone was detected only a few times. The chain recombines TRBV21-1 with TRBJ2-2. TRBV21-1 counts as a pseudogene. This CDR3 is built from 11 residues. In nucleotides, the CDR3 is TGTGCCAGCATCAACACCGGGGAGCTGTTTTTT. Protein: CASINTGELFF.

The rearrangement links TRBV4-3 to TRBJ1-1, with 8 bases fitting TRBD1. The CDR3 spans 15 residues. J lost 4 bases, V lost 0 bases, and 4 bases had no gene match. Germline CDR1 reads LGHNA; CDR2 reads YSLEER. The CDR3 here is CASSQEGQAITEAFF. In DNA form, the CDR3 reads TGCGCCAGCAGCCAAGAGGGACAGGCGATCACTGAAGCTTTCTTT.

This rearrangement joins TRBV19 to TRBJ1-3, with 11 bases identical to TRBD1. This CDR3 comprises 16 residues. Trimming cost V 5 bases and J 8 bases; bases outside gene matches: 11. Germline-derived CDR1 and CDR2 are LNHDA and SQIVND (reference sequence). CDR3 loop: CASSDRTGGALDTIYF. In nucleotides, the CDR3 is TGTGCCAGTAGTGATCGGACAGGGGGCGCGTTAGACACCATATATTTT.

This chain links TRBV7-9 with TRBJ1-1, with D possibly being TRBD1 (5 bases). Between the trimmed V and J ends, which lost 5 bases and 5 bases, there was a span of 12 bases. This CDR3 comprises 13 residues. Germline V gene data show CDR1 as SEHNR and CDR2 as FQNEAQ (reference sequence). The CDR3: CASSGDSRTEAFF. CDR3 nucleotides: TGTGCCAGCAGCGGCGACAGCCGGACTGAAGCTTTCTTT.

The CDR3 DNA reads as TGTGCCAGCAGCTTAAGGGGTTCAGGGGATGGCTACACCTTC. It yields the protein CASSLRGSGDGYTF. The V call is TRBV7-9, the J call TRBJ1-2, with a tentative D call TRBD1 (6 bases). Deletions cut 2 bases from V and 6 bases from J, with 13 bases between. Germline loops: CDR1 SEHNR, CDR2 FQNEAQ (reference sequence). The CDR3 covers 14 residues.

This clone was found once. V and J are TRBV18 and TRBJ2-1, with a weak D call TRBD1 (6 bases). This CDR3 region has 16 residues. V gave up 3 bases and J gave up 1 base, with 13 bases separating them. The germline V gene has CDR1 KGHSH and CDR2 LQKENI. The CDR3, as DNA: TGTGCCAGCTCACCGGGACACCGCGGGTCCTACAATGAGCAGTTCTTC. It yields the protein CASSPGHRGSYNEQFF.

V gene TRBV5-1 combines with J gene TRBJ1-1; D unresolved. Germline V gene sequence: CDR1 SGHRS, CDR2 YFSETQ. The CDR3 has 14 residues. The V gene lost 1 base and the J gene lost 1 base, with 8 bases spanning the gap. The CDR3 reads CASSLHRQNTEAFF. CDR3 bases: TGCGCCAGCAGCTTGCACCGACAGAACACTGAAGCTTTCTTT.

The chain is built from TRBV29-1 and TRBJ1-1; D ambiguous. The V end was cut by 4 bases, the J end by 8 bases, with 11 bases between. The CDR3 covers 11 residues. Germline assignment: CDR1 SQVTM and CDR2 ANQGSEA. Written as DNA, the CDR3 is TGCAGCGTTGTTCCTACCAGGGAAGCTTTCTTT. Protein: CSVVPTREAFF.

The chain links TRBV4-3 to TRBJ1-5; 9 bases match TRBD1. Germline loops: CDR1 LGHNA, CDR2 YSLEER. V gave up 0 bases and J gave up 1 base; unmatched junction bases: 7. The CDR3 is made up of 18 amino acids. The CDR3 sequence is CASSQDLLGQGSNQPQHF. CDR3 sequence (DNA): TGCGCCAGCAGCCAAGATTTATTAGGACAGGGGAGCAATCAGCCCCAGCATTTT.